These T cell receptor beta chains were read from a single sample in a study. MiXCR was run by TCRdb on the 5' RACE reads, yielding one entry per CDR3 protein. The sample yields nearly 55,000 distinct CDR3 sequences, approximately 17% seen once. Sequenced input: naive CD4+ T cells sorted from blood. These receptors all stem from a female donor with breast cancer. Each CDR3 is given with its conserved first and last residue. The D gene is left open where the match is weak. Part of the rows lack a size; the others show once, few, many or a class for expanded clones.

j_call d_call clone_size v_call cdr3_aa cdr3_nt
TRBJ2-3 NA NA TRBV7-2 CASLRASATDTQYF TGTGCCAGCTTGAGGGCTAGCGCAACAGATACGCAGTATTTT
TRBJ2-7 NA few TRBV25-1 CASSRGTKYEQYF TGTGCCAGCAGCCGCGGGACAAAATACGAGCAGTACTTC
TRBJ2-5 NA many TRBV18 CASSPVPQGETQYF TGTGCCAGCTCACCAGTTCCTCAGGGGGAGACCCAGTACTTC
TRBJ1-2 NA NA TRBV5-1 CASSPDSTTVGYTF TGCGCCAGCAGCCCGGACAGTACGACTGTCGGCTACACCTTC
TRBJ2-5 NA many TRBV28 CASSSETQYF TGTGCCAGCAGTTCCGAGACCCAGTACTTC
TRBJ1-1 TRBD1 NA TRBV19 CASNHRDSMNTEAFF TGTGCCAGTAATCACCGGGACAGCATGAACACTGAAGCTTTCTTT
TRBJ1-1 NA few TRBV5-1 CASSSDRLNTEAFF TGCGCCAGCAGCTCGGACAGACTGAACACTGAAGCTTTCTTT
TRBJ2-2 NA NA TRBV5-4 CASSHDRTGELFF TGTGCCAGCAGCCACGACAGGACCGGGGAGCTGTTTTTT
TRBJ1-5 TRBD1 few TRBV5-1 CASSSSRDRGQSNQPQHF TGCGCCAGCAGCTCATCCCGGGACAGGGGACAAAGCAATCAGCCCCAGCATTTT
TRBJ1-6 TRBD1 NA TRBV5-1 CASSLDRGDNSPRHF TGCGCCAGCAGCTTGGACAGGGGGGATAATTCACCCCGCCACTTT
TRBJ1-5 NA many TRBV20-1 CSARAGDQPQHF TGCAGTGCTAGAGCAGGCGATCAGCCCCAGCATTTT
TRBJ2-5 TRBD1 few TRBV20-1 CSALGSVGQGKKETQYF TGCAGTGCCTTGGGGTCTGTGGGACAGGGGAAAAAAGAGACCCAGTACTTC
TRBJ2-3 NA few TRBV28 CASATQGTTDTQYF TGTGCCAGCGCCACTCAAGGGACAACAGATACGCAGTATTTT
TRBJ1-5 NA NA TRBV7-2 CASSYGQTQPQHF TGTGCCAGCAGCTACGGACAGACTCAGCCCCAGCATTTT
TRBJ2-7 TRBD1 NA TRBV20-1 CSANAQGAYEQYF TGCAGTGCAAATGCACAGGGGGCTTACGAGCAGTACTTC
TRBJ1-4 NA many TRBV20-1 CSARGQASEKLFF TGCAGTGCTAGGGGGCAGGCCAGCGAAAAACTGTTTTTT
TRBJ1-1 NA NA TRBV5-1 CASSWDGEDTEAFF TGCGCCAGCAGCTGGGACGGGGAGGACACTGAAGCTTTCTTT
TRBJ1-5 TRBD1 many TRBV5-1 CASSLDGQGNQPQHF TGCGCCAGCAGCTTGGATGGACAGGGCAATCAGCCCCAGCATTTT
TRBJ2-3 NA few TRBV5-6 CASTNRTDTQYF TGTGCCAGCACCAACAGGACAGATACGCAGTATTTT
TRBJ1-2 NA few TRBV14 CASSPVGVPHGYTF TGTGCCAGCAGCCCCGTCGGGGTCCCCCATGGCTACACCTTC
TRBJ2-3 NA few TRBV6-5 CASRTGQSTDTQYF TGTGCCAGCAGGACTGGACAGAGCACAGATACGCAGTATTTT
TRBJ2-5 NA few TRBV20-1 CSAIGPPVETQYF TGCAGTGCTATCGGACCGCCCGTGGAGACCCAGTACTTC
TRBJ1-2 TRBD1 many TRBV12-3/TRBV12-4 CASRRGRRLEGYTF TGTGCCAGCAGGAGGGGGCGGCGCCTTGAGGGCTACACCTTC
TRBJ1-2 TRBD1 few TRBV5-1 CASSLANQGDGYTF TGCGCCAGCAGCTTGGCCAACCAGGGGGATGGCTACACCTTC
TRBJ2-2 NA NA TRBV6-1 CASSETSTGELFF TGTGCCAGCAGTGAAACTAGCACCGGGGAGCTGTTTTTT
TRBJ2-1 TRBD2 NA TRBV7-2 CASSLGGTSGRDEQFF TGTGCCAGCAGCTTAGGGGGGACTAGCGGGAGAGATGAGCAGTTCTTC
TRBJ2-1 NA many TRBV7-3 CASSSQSGYDNEQFF TGTGCCAGCAGCTCCCAGAGTGGTTACGACAATGAGCAGTTCTTC
TRBJ2-1 TRBD2 many TRBV4-1 CASRPRTSGINEQFF TGCGCCAGCAGGCCAAGGACTAGCGGGATCAATGAGCAGTTCTTC
TRBJ2-5 NA NA TRBV20-1 CSGSGKETQYF TGCAGTGGTAGCGGTAAAGAGACCCAGTACTTC
TRBJ1-1 NA NA TRBV5-1 CASSLDGGNTEACF TGCGCCAGCAGCTTGGACGGGGGTAACACTGAAGCTTGCTTT
TRBJ2-1 NA NA TRBV5-1 CASSLETKTGDEQFF TGCGCCAGCAGCTTGGAGACGAAGACCGGGGATGAGCAGTTCTTC
TRBJ2-5 NA NA TRBV12-3/TRBV12-4 CASSFQAIQETQYF TGTGCCAGCAGTTTTCAGGCAATCCAAGAGACCCAGTACTTC